These 31 T cell receptor beta chains came from one sample sequenced in a study of shared clonotypes between healthy human individuals. TCRdb keeps only in-frame clones here, not all; method: immunoSEQ multiplex PCR. This sample yields roughly 2,500,000 clones, of which 80% to 95% are seen a single time; roughly 0.36% belongs to the top ten. Sequencing input: naive CD4+ T cells from PBMCs. Subset meaning: CD45RA+ positively selected. All receptors derive from a young man in good health. Some clones in this sample may be carry-over from other donors' samples.

The chain combines TRBV6-5 with TRBJ1-1; D gene uncertain. The V end lost 8 bases, the J end lost 0 bases, and 16 bases lay between the germline ends. Germline V gives CDR1 MNHEY, CDR2 SVGAGI. The CDR3 length is 15 residues. The CDR3 region is CASSRRVSMNTEAFF. DNA of the CDR3: TGTGCCAGCTCGAGACGGGTTTCGATGAACACTGAAGCTTTCTTT.

This clone was counted once. The chain joins TRBV11-1 to TRBJ2-7, with 11 nucleotides matching TRBD2. The CDR3 sequence is 16 residues long. V gave up 5 bases and J gave up 2 bases; unmatched junction bases: 8. CDR1 and CDR2 from the germline V gene are SGHAT and FQDESV (reference sequence). The CDR3 sequence: CASSMQGTSGAYEQYF. DNA of the CDR3: TGTGCCAGCAGCATGCAAGGGACTAGCGGCGCCTACGAGCAGTACTTC.

DNA of the CDR3: TGTGCCATCAGGATATCCCGGGACCGAGCCTACGAGCAGTACTTC. Protein: CAIRISRDRAYEQYF. The V and J genes are TRBV10-3 and TRBJ2-7; D is tentatively TRBD1 or TRBD2 (5 bases each). This CDR3 is 15 amino acids long. Germline V gene sequence: CDR1 ENHRY, CDR2 SYGVKD. V lost 6 bases and J 2 bases, leaving 17 bases between the germline ends.

The chain couples TRBV27 to TRBJ2-5, with TRBD1 matching 10 bases. V gave up 6 bases and J gave up 4 bases; unmatched junction bases: 5. Per the germline V gene, CDR1 is MNHEY and CDR2 is SMNVEV (reference sequence). The CDR3 is 14 residues long. The DNA for the CDR3 is TGTGCCAGCAGCCCCGACAGGGGGCTAGAGACCCAGTACTTC. Protein product: CASSPDRGLETQYF.

The chain has TRBV25-1 and TRBJ1-5; 7 bases are a match to TRBD1. Losses at the gene ends were 1 base for V and 5 bases for J; bases not matched to a gene: 5. This CDR3 spans 15 amino acids. In germline, CDR1 is MGHDK, CDR2 SYGVNS. The CDR3 DNA reads TGTGCCAGCAGTGAATCGACAGGGTTGTATCAGCCCCAGCATTTT. Translated, it gives CASSESTGLYQPQHF.

CDR3 amino acids: CASSFRPSGSGGEQFF. The CDR3 DNA sequence: TGTGCCAGCAGCTTCAGGCCTAGCGGGAGTGGCGGTGAGCAGTTCTTC. The chain carries TRBV7-9 and TRBJ2-1; 10 bases agree with TRBD2. The CDR3 is 16 amino acids. Germline-derived CDR1 and CDR2 are SEHNR and FQNEAQ (reference sequence). Trimming at V came to 3 bases and at J to 9 bases, leaving 11 bases not matched to a gene.

Comment on this clone: This same CDR3 is encoded by further DNA sequences in the sample. This chain connects TRBV5-5 to TRBJ1-5; tentatively, D is TRBD1 (6 bases). The germline V and J ends were trimmed by 3 bases and 2 bases, with 9 bases remaining between them. The CDR3 is 14 amino acids. CDR1 is SGHKS and CDR2 is YYEKEE in the germline V gene (reference sequence). The CDR3 sequence: CASSSDRRNQPQHF. In nucleotides, the CDR3 is TGTGCCAGCAGCTCCGACAGGCGCAATCAGCCCCAGCATTTT.

The rearrangement uses TRBV10-3 and TRBJ2-1, with a possible D match to TRBD2 (5 bases). The V end was cut by 3 bases, the J end by 7 bases, with 13 bases between. Looked up from germline, CDR1 is ENHRY and CDR2 is SYGVKD. The length of the CDR3 is 14 residues. For the CDR3, the DNA is TGTGCCATCAGTGAAAGAGGGAGTTTGAATGAGCAGTTCTTC. This sequence encodes CAISERGSLNEQFF.

The CDR3 sequence: CASFFGDSYNEQFF. The CDR3 bases are TGTGCCAGCTTCTTCGGGGATTCCTACAATGAGCAGTTCTTC. The V call is TRBV14, the J call TRBJ2-1; maybe TRBD2 (5 bases). Per the germline V gene, CDR1 is SGHDN and CDR2 is FVKESK. Trimming removed 8 bases from V and 1 base from J, with 12 bases in between. CDR3 length equals 14 residues.

This clone was detected once. V usage is TRBV4-1 and J usage is TRBJ1-6; the D is unclear. The V and J ends lost 0 bases and 6 bases respectively, with 6 bases between them. This CDR3 region has 14 residues. CDR1 is MGHRA, CDR2 YSYEKL, per germline. The DNA of the CDR3 is TGCGCCAGCAGCCAAGATGTGGGTAATTCACCCCTCCACTTT. It yields the protein CASSQDVGNSPLHF.

This chain connects TRBV30 to TRBJ2-7, with D possibly matching TRBD1 (6 bases). Per the germline V gene, CDR1 is GTSNPN and CDR2 is SVGIG (reference sequence). The CDR3 loop spans 14 amino acids. With 3 bases removed from V and 2 bases from J, the gap between germline ends came to 14 bases. The CDR3 DNA follows: TGTGCCTGGAGGCTTACAGGGCGTACCTACGAGCAGTACTTC. Protein product: CAWRLTGRTYEQYF.

The V call is TRBV28, the J call TRBJ2-7; D is uncertain. The CDR3 spans 15 residues. Trimming cost V 2 bases and J 2 bases, with 13 bases left between them. Germline CDR1 MDHEN, CDR2 SYDVKM. The CDR3 DNA reads as TGTGCCAGCAGTTTACCAATGGACGGAGCCTACGAGCAGTACTTC. It encodes CASSLPMDGAYEQYF.

Notes on this clone: Additional DNA sequences in this sample encode the identical CDR3. This CDR3 is CAISESGGETQYF. CDR3 coding DNA: TGTGCCATCAGTGAGTCGGGAGGCGAGACCCAGTACTTC. This sequence joins TRBV10-3 and TRBJ2-5, with a tentative D call TRBD2 (6 bases). The CDR3 has 13 amino acids. Germline values: CDR1 ENHRY, CDR2 SYGVKD. The V and J ends lost 0 bases and 5 bases respectively, with 7 bases between them.

The J gene is TRBJ2-7, the V gene TRBV11-2, with D perhaps TRBD1 (6 bases). The germline gives CDR1 SGHAT, CDR2 FQNNGV. V lost 1 base, J lost 2 bases, and 15 bases lay in between. The CDR3 covers 16 residues. The CDR3 is CASSLGFQGTPYEQYF. For the CDR3, the DNA is TGTGCCAGCAGCTTAGGTTTCCAGGGGACCCCCTACGAGCAGTACTTC.

This chain connects TRBV18 to TRBJ2-4, with D maybe TRBD1 (5 bases). The CDR3 extends over 18 amino acids. Trimming took off 1 base at V and 0 bases at J, with 16 bases between the two ends. Germline assignment: CDR1 KGHSH and CDR2 LQKENI. CDR3 region: CASSPQSGGARAKNIQYF. The CDR3 bases are TGTGCCAGCTCACCACAGTCCGGTGGGGCCAGAGCCAAAAACATTCAGTACTTC. The full variable domain, its missing parts supplied by reference TRBV18 and TRBJ2-4, is NAGVMQNPRHLVRRRGQEARLRCSPMKGHSHVYWYRQLPEEGLKFMVYLQKENIIDESGMPKERFSAEFPKEGPSILRIQQVVRGDSAAYFCASSPQSGGARAKNIQYFGAGTRLSVL.

The rearrangement joins TRBV6-1 to TRBJ1-5; 7 bases are a match to TRBD1. Trimming took 11 bases from V and 0 from J; bases not matched to a gene: 7. Germline values: CDR1 MNHNS, CDR2 SASEGT. The CDR3 consists of 14 residues. CDR3 nucleotide sequence: TGTGCCTCCGACAGGGCCCATAGCAATCAGCCCCAGCATTTT. Translation gives CASDRAHSNQPQHF.

This rearrangement joins TRBV6-6 to TRBJ1-2, with a possible D match to TRBD1 (5 bases). CDR1 MNHNY and CDR2 SVGAGI come from the germline V gene (reference sequence). V was cut by 5 bases and J by 4 bases, with 20 bases left in between. This CDR3 contains 16 residues. The CDR3 is CASSPPRAYRGYGYTF. For the CDR3, the DNA is TGTGCCAGCAGTCCCCCCAGGGCCTATAGGGGCTATGGCTACACCTTC.

The chain uses TRBV6-6 and TRBJ1-2, with 7 bases lining up with TRBD1. Germline V gives CDR1 MNHNY, CDR2 SVGAGI (reference sequence). V trimming: 6 bases; J trimming: 2 bases; junction bases outside the gene matches: 3. This CDR3 comprises 13 residues. CDR3 in DNA: TGTGCCAGCAGAAGACAGGGCAACTATGGCTACACCTTC. This sequence encodes CASRRQGNYGYTF.

This sequence joins TRBV5-6 and TRBJ2-5; 7 bases agree with TRBD1. The CDR3 contains 13 residues. Germline V gene lookup returns CDR1 SGHDT and CDR2 YYEEEE. V lost 0 bases to trimming and J lost 4 bases; unmatched junction nucleotides: 0. This chain's CDR3 is CASSLGTGETQYF. CDR3 bases: TGTGCCAGCAGCTTGGGGACAGGAGAGACCCAGTACTTC. Supplemented by reference TRBV5-6 and TRBJ2-5, the full variable domain reads DAGVTQSPTHLIKTRGQQVTLRCSPKSGHDTVSWYQQALGQGPQFIFQYYEEEERQRGNFPDRFSGHQFPNYSSELNVNALLLGDSALYLCASSLGTGETQYFGPGTRLLVL.

This chain links TRBV2 with TRBJ2-7; the match to TRBD1 covers 7 bases. The CDR3 runs 14 residues. Germline CDR1 is SNHLY and CDR2 is FYNNEI. After removal of 6 bases from V and 3 bases from J, the junction contained 8 bases not matched to a gene. The CDR3 loop is CASRGQPLVYEQYF. For the CDR3, the DNA is TGTGCCAGCAGGGGACAGCCCCTTGTCTACGAGCAGTACTTC.

The rearrangement links TRBV28 to TRBJ2-1; 9 bases map to TRBD2. Germline V gene data show CDR1 as MDHEN and CDR2 as SYDVKM. The trim removed 3 bases at V and 7 bases at J, leaving 4 bases unmatched. The CDR3 extends over 14 amino acids. CDR3 in amino acids: CASSFILAGNEQFF. The DNA of the CDR3 is TGTGCCAGCAGTTTCATCCTAGCGGGAAATGAGCAGTTCTTC. The full variable domain, rest sourced from reference TRBV28 and TRBJ2-1, is DVKVTQSSRYLVKRTGEKVFLECVQDMDHENMFWYRQDPGLGLRLIYFSYDVKMKEKGDIPEGYSVSREKKERFSLILESASTNQTSMYLCASSFILAGNEQFFGPGTRLTVL.

V is TRBV27 and J is TRBJ1-5; D gene unclear. Between the trimmed V and J ends, which lost 7 bases and 0 bases, there was a span of 13 bases. This CDR3 comprises 15 residues. Per germline, CDR1 MNHEY and CDR2 SMNVEV (reference sequence). DNA for the CDR3: TGTGCCAGCACCCAACTTCAGTTTAGCAATCAGCCCCAGCATTTT. It is translated as CASTQLQFSNQPQHF.

The rearrangement joins TRBV5-6 to TRBJ1-1; no clear D gene. Trimming stripped 1 base from V and 10 bases from J, with 11 bases between. The CDR3 length is 12 residues. CDR1 and CDR2 from the germline V gene are SGHDT and YYEEEE. The CDR3 nucleotides read TGTGCCAGCAGCTTGTATGGGGTGGGAGCTTTCTTT. Translation: CASSLYGVGAFF.

The CDR3 is CATSGTWGRAETQYF. As DNA, the CDR3 is TGTGCCACCAGCGGAACCTGGGGCAGGGCAGAGACCCAGTACTTC. The chain combines TRBV15 with TRBJ2-5; D may be TRBD1 (5 bases). Germline loops: CDR1 LNHNV, CDR2 YYDKDF (reference sequence). Trimming removed 5 bases at V and 4 bases at J, with 17 bases between. This CDR3 is built from 15 residues. The full variable domain, completed using reference TRBV15 and TRBJ2-5, is DAMVIQNPRYQVTQFGKPVTLSCSQTLNHNVMYWYQQKSSQAPKLLFHYYDKDFNNEADTPDNFQSRRPNTSFCFLDIRSPGLGDTAMYLCATSGTWGRAETQYFGPGTRLLVL.

The rearrangement joins TRBV28 to TRBJ1-2, with a weak D call TRBD1 (5 bases). CDR3 length equals 12 residues. Germline loops: CDR1 MDHEN, CDR2 SYDVKM. Trimming took off 2 bases at V and 8 bases at J, with 9 bases between the two ends. The CDR3 spells CASSLPGTGYTF. CDR3 bases: TGTGCCAGCAGTTTACCTGGGACGGGCTACACCTTC.

The gene calls are TRBV27 and TRBJ1-2; D may be TRBD1 (6 bases). Trimming left V 2 bases short and J 4 bases short, with 11 bases between. The CDR3 sequence is 14 residues long. Germline assignment: CDR1 MNHEY and CDR2 SMNVEV (reference sequence). The CDR3 region has the DNA TGTGCCAGCAGTTTAAACGGCAGGGGCTATGGCTACACCTTC. It is translated as CASSLNGRGYGYTF.

V is TRBV18 and J is TRBJ2-1; D unresolved. Germline CDR1 KGHSH, CDR2 LQKENI. This CDR3 region has 14 residues. The V gene lost 6 bases and the J gene lost 4 bases, with 13 bases spanning the gap. The CDR3 DNA reads TGTGCCAGCTCGGTAGCCGCTCCTTACAATGAGCAGTTCTTC. As protein: CASSVAAPYNEQFF.

The J gene is TRBJ1-2, the V gene TRBV27; tentative D call: TRBD1 (6 bases). The CDR3 is 14 amino acids. The V and J ends lost 6 bases and 4 bases respectively, with 15 bases between them. Looked up from germline, CDR1 is MNHEY and CDR2 is SMNVEV (reference sequence). The CDR3 DNA is TGTGCCAGCAGACCATCCGGGACATTCTATGGCTACACCTTC. The encoded protein is CASRPSGTFYGYTF.

The genes are TRBV27 and TRBJ1-5; D is perhaps TRBD1 (5 bases). From germline, CDR1 is MNHEY and CDR2 SMNVEV (reference sequence). Trimming stripped 9 bases from V and 7 bases from J, with 13 bases between. The CDR3 runs to 12 residues. The CDR3 here is CARRGVMQPQHF. In DNA form, the CDR3 reads TGTGCCAGACGGGGGGTTATGCAGCCCCAGCATTTT.

This clone was found once. The rearrangement joins TRBV4-2 to TRBJ2-5; 11 bases map to TRBD2. Germline CDR1 LGHNA, CDR2 YNFKEQ. Trimming at V came to 5 bases and at J to 2 bases, leaving 4 bases not matched to a gene. This CDR3 comprises 15 residues. CDR3: CASSYGTSGQETQYF. CDR3 in DNA: TGTGCCAGCAGCTACGGGACTAGCGGTCAAGAGACCCAGTACTTC.

V usage is TRBV2 and J usage is TRBJ2-7, with D perhaps TRBD1 (5 bases). V lost 5 bases to trimming and J lost 1 base, with 12 bases between them. The V gene's germline CDR1 is SNHLY and CDR2 FYNNEI. This CDR3 comprises 14 residues. The CDR3 is CASSKVQVSYEQYF. For the CDR3, the DNA is TGTGCCAGCAGTAAAGTACAGGTTTCCTACGAGCAGTACTTC.